The 24 T cell receptor beta chains below come from one sample, sequenced in a study of CD8 T cells in Susac syndrome. The RNA, 0.5 to 1 ug, was put through reverse transcription using random hexamers. TCRdb processed the immunoSEQ multiplex PCR reads anew with MiXCR; each CDR3 protein has one entry. The repertoire holds 150,000 or so distinct CDR3 sequences, with approximately 90% as singletons. The sample was CD4+ T cells from PBMCs. These receptor sequences come from a human donor in good health.

The J gene is TRBJ2-2, the V gene TRBV7-7; no definite D call. With 3 bases removed from V and 1 base from J, the gap between germline ends came to 3 bases. This CDR3 has 13 amino acids. Germline V gives CDR1 SSHAT, CDR2 FNYEAQ (reference sequence). CDR3 loop: CASSFRNTGELFF. CDR3 sequence (DNA): TGTGCCAGCAGCTTCCGGAACACCGGGGAGCTGTTTTTT.

The rearrangement uses TRBV20-1 and TRBJ2-5, with TRBD1 matching 7 bases. CDR3 length: 12 amino acids. Germline CDR1 reads DFQATT; CDR2 reads SNEGSKA (reference sequence). Unmatched junction bases numbered 6, after V lost 5 bases and J lost 6 bases. The chain's CDR3 is CSAGDSVQTQYF. As DNA, the CDR3 is TGCAGTGCTGGGGACAGTGTCCAGACCCAGTACTTC.

The rearrangement joins TRBV9 to TRBJ2-5; D not certain. V was pared by 2 bases and J by 4 bases, with 12 bases between. Germline-derived CDR1 and CDR2 are SGDLS and YYNGEE. The CDR3 spans 14 residues. This CDR3 is CASSVGPLSETQYF. The CDR3 coding sequence is TGTGCCAGCAGCGTTGGCCCATTATCAGAGACCCAGTACTTC.

The chain has TRBV29-1 and TRBJ1-1, with a tentative D call TRBD1 (6 bases). Trimming cost V 7 bases and J 4 bases, with 13 bases left between them. The V gene's germline CDR1 is SQVTM and CDR2 ANQGSEA. The CDR3 totals 12 residues. CDR3 region: CSALTGFTEAFF. Written as DNA, the CDR3 is TGCAGCGCTCTTACAGGGTTCACTGAAGCTTTCTTT.

The genes are TRBV5-1 and TRBJ2-2; weak D call: TRBD2 (5 bases). V was trimmed by 6 bases and J by 3 bases, leaving 12 bases between them. The CDR3 totals 14 residues. Germline loops: CDR1 SGHRS, CDR2 YFSETQ. The DNA for the CDR3 is TGCGCCAGCAAACGGAGCGGAGACACCGGGGAGCTGTTTTTT. Translated, it gives CASKRSGDTGELFF.

The chain employs TRBV6-5 and TRBJ1-6; D uncertain. Trimming removed 0 bases from V and 6 bases from J, with 15 bases in between. Germline assignment: CDR1 MNHEY and CDR2 SVGAGI. The CDR3 is 17 residues long. CDR3 loop: CASSYSIGRLGNSPLHF. Here the CDR3 DNA reads TGTGCCAGCAGTTACTCTATCGGGAGGCTGGGTAATTCACCCCTCCACTTT.

The V call is TRBV2, the J call TRBJ2-5; 7 nucleotides line up with TRBD1. The CDR3 runs to 14 residues. Trimming at V came to 6 bases and at J to 5 bases, leaving 9 bases not matched to a gene. Germline CDR1 SNHLY, CDR2 FYNNEI. In DNA form, the CDR3 reads TGTGCCAGCAGAGGCGACAGGGACGGGGAGACCCAGTACTTC. This sequence encodes CASRGDRDGETQYF.

The rearrangement joins TRBV19 to TRBJ1-5, with TRBD1 identical over 7 bases. Losses at the gene ends were 6 bases for V and 10 bases for J; bases not matched to a gene: 9. This CDR3 has 13 residues. In germline, CDR1 is LNHDA, CDR2 SQIVND (reference sequence). In DNA form, the CDR3 reads TGTGCCAGTAGATCACAGGGGCGAGGCCCCCAGCATTTT. Protein product: CASRSQGRGPQHF. Full variable domain (rest looked up from reference TRBV19 and TRBJ1-5): DGGITQSPKYLFRKEGQNVTLSCEQNLNHDAMYWYRQDPGQGLRLIYYSQIVNDFQKGDIAEGYSVSREKKESFPLTVTSAQKNPTAFYLCASRSQGRGPQHFGDGTRLSIL.

The chain carries TRBV3-1 and TRBJ2-7, with a possible D match to TRBD1 (5 bases). The CDR3 length is 16 residues. Trimming left V 0 bases short and J 2 bases short, with 14 bases between. Germline lookup yields CDR1 LGHDT and CDR2 YNNKEL (reference sequence). The CDR3 protein is CASSQEGQLKAYEQYF. The CDR3 nucleotides are TGTGCCAGCAGCCAAGAGGGGCAGCTTAAGGCCTACGAGCAGTACTTC.

V usage is TRBV5-4 and J usage is TRBJ1-2; D ambiguous. The V end lost 0 bases, the J end lost 5 bases, and 14 bases lay between the germline ends. The CDR3 has 15 residues. CDR1 is SGHNT and CDR2 is YYREEE in the germline V gene (reference sequence). The CDR3: CASSLGSVTHYGYTF. The CDR3 DNA is TGTGCCAGCAGCTTGGGGTCTGTTACCCATTATGGCTACACCTTC.

This clonotype was seen only once. The gene calls are TRBV2 and TRBJ2-5; 12 bases map to TRBD2. Germline assignment: CDR1 SNHLY and CDR2 FYNNEI. After removal of 6 bases from V and 5 bases from J, the junction contained 7 bases not matched to a gene. The CDR3 covers 15 residues. Here the CDR3 DNA reads TGTGCCAGCAGGAGACTAGCGGGAGTGGGGGAGACCCAGTACTTC. Encoded protein: CASRRLAGVGETQYF.

The rearrangement joins TRBV7-9 to TRBJ1-5; no firm D call. The CDR3 runs 14 residues. Trimming stripped 0 bases from V and 3 bases from J, with 6 bases between. CDR1 and CDR2 (germline): SEHNR, FQNEAQ (reference sequence). CDR3 region: CASSLAINNQPQHF. CDR3 nucleotides: TGTGCCAGCAGCTTAGCCATCAACAATCAGCCCCAGCATTTT.

The chain uses TRBV6-4 and TRBJ2-6; 14 bases map to TRBD2. Unmatched junction bases numbered 2, after V lost 3 bases and J lost 1 base. This CDR3 region has 18 residues. From germline, CDR1 is MRHNA and CDR2 SNTAGT. CDR3 DNA sequence: TGTGCCAGCAGTGAAGGGACTAGCGGGAGTTCTGGGGCCAACGTCCTGACTTTC. Translating gives CASSEGTSGSSGANVLTF.

The J gene is TRBJ2-3, the V gene TRBV29-1; 9 bases align to TRBD2. CDR1 and CDR2 from the germline V gene are SQVTM and ANQGSEA. With 7 bases clipped from V and 1 base from J, the junction kept 3 bases outside the gene matches. This CDR3 has 13 residues. The CDR3 DNA follows: TGCAGCGGGAGACTAGCGGGCACAGATACGCAGTATTTT. Amino acids: CSGRLAGTDTQYF.

CDR3 bases: TGCAGCGGGGGAGAAAACCCATTAACTGAAGCTTTCTTT. Amino acids: CSGGENPLTEAFF. J is TRBJ1-1 and V is TRBV29-1, with D uncertain. CDR1 is SQVTM and CDR2 is ANQGSEA in the germline V gene. The CDR3 runs 13 residues. The V end lost 7 bases, the J end lost 5 bases, and 17 bases lay between the germline ends.

The chain is built from TRBV18 and TRBJ2-1; D not certain. Germline assignment: CDR1 KGHSH and CDR2 LQKENI. This CDR3 has 14 amino acids. V was shortened by 6 bases and J by 1 base, with 10 bases between the two germline ends. CDR3 in DNA: TGTGCCAGCTCGCCTATCGTTTCCTACAATGAGCAGTTCTTC. Translated, it gives CASSPIVSYNEQFF.

V is TRBV5-6 and J is TRBJ2-7; possibly TRBD1 for D (5 bases). This CDR3 contains 15 residues. Germline CDR1 reads SGHDT; CDR2 reads YYEEEE. V was trimmed by 4 bases and J by 0 bases, leaving 14 bases between them. The CDR3 nucleotides are TGTGCCAGCAGCGACAGACGGACGGGCTCCTACGAGCAGTACTTC. Its translation is CASSDRRTGSYEQYF.

The genes are TRBV19 and TRBJ2-3; D is unclear. The V end lost 6 bases, the J end lost 4 bases, and 8 bases lay between the germline ends. CDR1 is LNHDA, CDR2 SQIVND, per germline (reference sequence). The CDR3 extends over 12 amino acids. The CDR3 sequence: CASRDGSDTQYF. The CDR3 nucleotides are TGTGCCAGTAGAGATGGATCAGATACGCAGTATTTT. The full variable domain, with the rest looked up from reference TRBV19 and TRBJ2-3, is DGGITQSPKYLFRKEGQNVTLSCEQNLNHDAMYWYRQDPGQGLRLIYYSQIVNDFQKGDIAEGYSVSREKKESFPLTVTSAQKNPTAFYLCASRDGSDTQYFGPGTRLTVL.

The chain couples TRBV12-3 or TRBV12-4 to TRBJ2-4; D gene unclear. V lost 2 bases and J lost 6, with 8 bases in between. The CDR3 is 13 residues long. CDR3: CASSLPPPNIQYF. CDR3 bases: TGTGCCAGCAGTTTACCCCCGCCAAACATTCAGTACTTC.

V and J are TRBV5-6 and TRBJ2-3, with D perhaps matching TRBD1 (6 bases). The CDR3 length is 15 residues. Germline V lookup: CDR1 SGHDT, CDR2 YYEEEE. V was cut by 0 bases and J by 1 base, with 9 bases left in between. CDR3 sequence (DNA): TGTGCCAGCAGCTTGGGGGCAGGGGGCACAGATACGCAGTATTTT. Its protein is CASSLGAGGTDTQYF. The whole variable domain, remainder taken from reference TRBV5-6 and TRBJ2-3, is DAGVTQSPTHLIKTRGQQVTLRCSPKSGHDTVSWYQQALGQGPQFIFQYYEEEERQRGNFPDRFSGHQFPNYSSELNVNALLLGDSALYLCASSLGAGGTDTQYFGPGTRLTVL.

The gene calls are TRBV18 and TRBJ2-5; D may correspond to TRBD1 or TRBD2 (5 bases each). The CDR3 sequence is 15 residues long. The V gene's germline CDR1 is KGHSH and CDR2 LQKENI. Trimming took 3 bases from V and 6 from J, leaving 17 bases between them. The CDR3: CASSPPSRDGKTQYF. The CDR3 bases are TGTGCCAGCTCACCCCCCAGCAGGGACGGAAAGACCCAGTACTTC.

This chain uses TRBV6-6 with TRBJ2-3, with 8 bases that match TRBD1. The CDR3 extends over 14 amino acids. Germline V gene sequence: CDR1 MNHNY, CDR2 SVGAGI (reference sequence). V dropped 5 bases and J dropped 6; count of bases not matched to a gene: 7. The CDR3: CASSTGQVPDTQYF. CDR3 DNA sequence: TGTGCCAGCAGTACGGGACAGGTCCCCGATACGCAGTATTTT.

This chain connects TRBV10-3 to TRBJ2-7, with 15 bases matching TRBD2. With 2 bases clipped from V and 4 bases from J, the junction kept 0 bases outside the gene matches. Germline V gives CDR1 ENHRY, CDR2 SYGVKD. This CDR3 is built from 15 residues. The DNA of the CDR3 is TGTGCCATCAGTGAGGGACTAGCGGGAGGGTACGAGCAGTACTTC. Protein product: CAISEGLAGGYEQYF.

The V and J genes are TRBV5-6 and TRBJ2-3, with D perhaps matching TRBD1 or TRBD2 (5 bases each). V was clipped by 1 base and J by 4 bases, with 7 bases between them. This CDR3 has 13 residues. CDR1 and CDR2 from the germline V gene are SGHDT and YYEEEE. The CDR3 protein is CASSLRGADTQYF. The CDR3 region has the DNA TGTGCCAGCAGCTTGCGAGGGGCAGATACGCAGTATTTT.